This TCR beta chain stems from a study of T cell clones after liver transplantation. Whole-study results and caveats: Compared with third party-reactive sequences, donor-reactive ones declined more, independent of withdrawal success.

Comment on this clone: Its antigen is unidentified.

The method was immunoSEQ multiplex PCR; TCRdb's version includes in-frame clones alone and lacks a portion of them. The table shows just over 80,000 clones, with 80% to 85% occurring only once. The V gene lost 5 bases and the J gene lost 0 bases, with 7 bases spanning the gap. Germline lookup yields CDR1 LNHDA and CDR2 SQIVND (reference sequence). The CDR3 spans 13 residues. Here the sequenced sample was CD4+ T cells from blood, taken 45 to 46 months after liver transplant. This clonotype was obtained from a human patient who received a liver transplant. Some T cells could come from the graft donor. The V call is TRBV19, the J call TRBJ1-1, with D uncertain. The CDR3: CASSSTVNTEAFF. The CDR3 DNA sequence: TGTGCCAGTAGTTCAACAGTGAACACTGAAGCTTTCTTT. The full variable domain, completed using reference TRBV19 and TRBJ1-1, is DGGITQSPKYLFRKEGQNVTLSCEQNLNHDAMYWYRQDPGQGLRLIYYSQIVNDFQKGDIAEGYSVSREKKESFPLTVTSAQKNPTAFYLCASSSTVNTEAFFGQGTRLTVV.